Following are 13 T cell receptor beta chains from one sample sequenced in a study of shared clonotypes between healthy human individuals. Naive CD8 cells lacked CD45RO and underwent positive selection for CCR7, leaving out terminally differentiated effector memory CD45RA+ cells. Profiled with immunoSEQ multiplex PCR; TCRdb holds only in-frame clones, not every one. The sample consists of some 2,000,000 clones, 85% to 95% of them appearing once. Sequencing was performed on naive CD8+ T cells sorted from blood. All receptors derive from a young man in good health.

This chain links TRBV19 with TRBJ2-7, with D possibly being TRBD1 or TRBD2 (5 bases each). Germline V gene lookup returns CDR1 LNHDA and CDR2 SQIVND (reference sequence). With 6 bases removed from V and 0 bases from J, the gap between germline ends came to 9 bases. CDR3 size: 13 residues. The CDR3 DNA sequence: TGTGCCAGTAGCGAGGGACCCTCCTACGAGCAGTACTTC. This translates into CASSEGPSYEQYF.

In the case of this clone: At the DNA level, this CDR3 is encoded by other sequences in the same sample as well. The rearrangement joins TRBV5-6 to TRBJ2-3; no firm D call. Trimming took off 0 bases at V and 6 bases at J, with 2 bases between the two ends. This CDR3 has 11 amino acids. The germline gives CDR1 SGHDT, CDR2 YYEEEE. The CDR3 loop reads CASSLVDTQYF. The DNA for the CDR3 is TGTGCCAGCAGCTTGGTTGATACGCAGTATTTT.

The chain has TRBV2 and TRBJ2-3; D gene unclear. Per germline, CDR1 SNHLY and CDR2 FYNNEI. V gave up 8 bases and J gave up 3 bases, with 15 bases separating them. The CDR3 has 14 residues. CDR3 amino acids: CASHTTGQTDTQYF. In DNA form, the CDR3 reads TGTGCCAGCCATACAACGGGCCAAACAGATACGCAGTATTTT.

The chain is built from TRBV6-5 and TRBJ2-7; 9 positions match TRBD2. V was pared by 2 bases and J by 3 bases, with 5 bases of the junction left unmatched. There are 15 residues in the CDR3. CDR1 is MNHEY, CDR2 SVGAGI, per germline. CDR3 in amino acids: CASSYDVAGDYEQYF. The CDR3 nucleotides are TGTGCCAGCAGTTACGATGTAGCGGGAGACTACGAGCAGTACTTC.

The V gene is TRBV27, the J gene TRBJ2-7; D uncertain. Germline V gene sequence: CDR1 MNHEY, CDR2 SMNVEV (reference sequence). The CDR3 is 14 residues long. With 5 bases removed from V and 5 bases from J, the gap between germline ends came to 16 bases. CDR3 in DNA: TGTGCCAGCAGTCCCCTAGTGGAGCCTGACGAGCAGTACTTC. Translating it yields CASSPLVEPDEQYF.

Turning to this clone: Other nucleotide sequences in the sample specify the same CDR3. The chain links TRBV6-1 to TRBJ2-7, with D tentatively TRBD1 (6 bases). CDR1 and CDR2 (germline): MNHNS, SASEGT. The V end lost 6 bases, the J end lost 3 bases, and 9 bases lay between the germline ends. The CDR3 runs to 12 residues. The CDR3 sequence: CASRDSFYEQYF. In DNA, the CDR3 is TGTGCCAGCAGGGACAGTTTCTACGAGCAGTACTTC.

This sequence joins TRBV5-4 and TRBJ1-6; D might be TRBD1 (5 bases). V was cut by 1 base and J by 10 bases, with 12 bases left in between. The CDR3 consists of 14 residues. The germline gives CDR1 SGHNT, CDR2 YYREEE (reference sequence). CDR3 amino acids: CASSLWGVESPLHF. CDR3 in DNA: TGTGCCAGCAGCTTGTGGGGGGTCGAATCACCCCTCCACTTT.

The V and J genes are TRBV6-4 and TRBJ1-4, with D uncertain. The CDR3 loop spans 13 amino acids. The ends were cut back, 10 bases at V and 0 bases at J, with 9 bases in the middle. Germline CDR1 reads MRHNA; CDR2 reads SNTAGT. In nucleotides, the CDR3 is TGTGCCACCCACAGTGCAACTAATGAAAAACTGTTTTTT. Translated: CATHSATNEKLFF.

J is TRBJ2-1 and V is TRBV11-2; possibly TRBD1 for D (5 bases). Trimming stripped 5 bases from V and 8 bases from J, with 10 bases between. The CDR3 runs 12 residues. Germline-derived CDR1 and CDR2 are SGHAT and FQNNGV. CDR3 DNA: TGTGCCAGCAGCCCCGTGGGGCATGAGCAGTTCTTC. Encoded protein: CASSPVGHEQFF. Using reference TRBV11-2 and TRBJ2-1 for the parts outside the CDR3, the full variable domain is EAGVAQSPRYKIIEKRQSVAFWCNPISGHATLYWYQQILGQGPKLLIQFQNNGVVDDSQLPKDRFSAERLKGVDSTLKIQPAKLEDSAVYLCASSPVGHEQFFGPGTRLTVL.

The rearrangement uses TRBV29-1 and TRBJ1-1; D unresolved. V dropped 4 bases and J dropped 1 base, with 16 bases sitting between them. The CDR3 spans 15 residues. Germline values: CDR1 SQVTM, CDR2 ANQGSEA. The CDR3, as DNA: TGCAGCGTTGTATATGTGGCAGGCAGGAACACTGAAGCTTTCTTT. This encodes CSVVYVAGRNTEAFF.

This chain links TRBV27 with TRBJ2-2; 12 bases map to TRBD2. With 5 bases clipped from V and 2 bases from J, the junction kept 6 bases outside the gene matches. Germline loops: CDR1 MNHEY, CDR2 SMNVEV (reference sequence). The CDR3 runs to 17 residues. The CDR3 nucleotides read TGTGCCAGCAGTGTGATACTAGCGGGGGGAAACACCGGGGAGCTGTTTTTT. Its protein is CASSVILAGGNTGELFF.

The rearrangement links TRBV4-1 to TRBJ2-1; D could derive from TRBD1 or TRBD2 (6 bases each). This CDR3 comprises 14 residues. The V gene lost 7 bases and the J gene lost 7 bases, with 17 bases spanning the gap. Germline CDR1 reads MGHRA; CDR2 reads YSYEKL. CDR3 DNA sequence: TGCGCCAGCACCTCTGTCGGGGGCGCAAATGAGCAGTTCTTC. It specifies CASTSVGGANEQFF.

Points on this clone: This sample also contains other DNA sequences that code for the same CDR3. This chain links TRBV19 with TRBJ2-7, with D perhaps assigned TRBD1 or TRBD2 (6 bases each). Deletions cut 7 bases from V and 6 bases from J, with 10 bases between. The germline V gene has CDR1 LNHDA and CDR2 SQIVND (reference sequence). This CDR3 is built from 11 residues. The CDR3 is CASTGGGEQYF. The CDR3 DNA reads TGTGCCAGTACCGGAGGGGGCGAGCAGTACTTC.